This T cell receptor beta chain stems from a study of vaccination and CD4 T cells after COVID-19. Study in general: Post-COVID draws came a median approximately 94 days after diagnosis (range 35 to 161).

The CDR3 is made up of 15 amino acids. Germline V gene sequence: CDR1 MNHEY, CDR2 SVGAGI. The V end was cut by 2 bases, the J end by 2 bases, with 12 bases between. Described treatment: roughly 11-day PBMC culture with coronavirus spike peptide pools or control peptides (ViraFEST assay). The sample holds a few counts of this clonotype. Its specificity is unknown. An Oncomine TCR Beta short-read assay was used to sequence the DNA from cultured CD4+ T cells. Using the QIAamp micro DNA kit, genomic DNA was extracted from the CD4+ T cells that had been cultured. TCRdb recomputed calls from the PCR reads with MiXCR, one row per CDR3 protein. The sample lists about 18,000 distinct CDR3 sequences, roughly 45% occurring once.

The sequence was obtained from a human donor who had recovered from COVID-19. The sample was CD4+ T cells from blood, cultured in vitro. The rearrangement links TRBV6-5 to TRBJ1-2; D not certain. Written as DNA, the CDR3 is TGTGCCAGCAGTTACGGTGCAGGAACAAACTATGGCTACACCTTC. Encoded protein: CASSYGAGTNYGYTF.